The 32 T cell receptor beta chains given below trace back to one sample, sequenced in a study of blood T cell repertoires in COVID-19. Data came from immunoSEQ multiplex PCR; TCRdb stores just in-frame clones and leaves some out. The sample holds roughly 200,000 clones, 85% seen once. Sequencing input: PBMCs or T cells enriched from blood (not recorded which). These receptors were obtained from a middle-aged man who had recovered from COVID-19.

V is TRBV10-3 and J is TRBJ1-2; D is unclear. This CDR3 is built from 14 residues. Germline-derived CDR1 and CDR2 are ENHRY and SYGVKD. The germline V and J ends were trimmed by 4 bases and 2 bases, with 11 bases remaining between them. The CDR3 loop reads CAISGIPVNYGYTF. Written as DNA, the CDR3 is TGTGCCATCAGTGGCATCCCAGTAAACTATGGCTACACCTTC.

Here the CDR3 reads CASNASGGRNTEAFF. CDR3 bases: TGTGCCAGCAATGCCTCAGGGGGGAGGAACACTGAAGCTTTCTTT. The chain joins TRBV27 to TRBJ1-1; 7 nucleotides match TRBD1. The V segment lost 7 bases and the J segment 1 base; nucleotides outside the gene matches: 9. This CDR3 contains 15 residues. Germline V gives CDR1 MNHEY, CDR2 SMNVEV (reference sequence).

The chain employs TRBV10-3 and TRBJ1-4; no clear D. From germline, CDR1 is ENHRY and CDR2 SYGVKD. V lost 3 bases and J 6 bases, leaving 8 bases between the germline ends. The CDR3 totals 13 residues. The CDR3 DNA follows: TGTGCCATCAGTGAAGGGAGGGATGAAAAACTGTTTTTT. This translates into CAISEGRDEKLFF.

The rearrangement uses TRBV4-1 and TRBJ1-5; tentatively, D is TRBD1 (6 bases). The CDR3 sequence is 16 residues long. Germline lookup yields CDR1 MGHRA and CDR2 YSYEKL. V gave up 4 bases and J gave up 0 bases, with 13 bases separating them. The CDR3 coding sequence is TGCGCCAGCAGCCGCCCGGACAGCGGTAGCAATCAGCCCCAGCATTTT. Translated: CASSRPDSGSNQPQHF.

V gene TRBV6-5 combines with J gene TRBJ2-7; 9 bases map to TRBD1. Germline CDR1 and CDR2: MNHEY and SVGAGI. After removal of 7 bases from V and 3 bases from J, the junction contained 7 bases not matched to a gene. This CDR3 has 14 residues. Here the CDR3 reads CASIRGTGLYEQYF. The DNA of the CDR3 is TGTGCCAGCATTAGGGGGACAGGGCTCTACGAGCAGTACTTC.

The CDR3 coding sequence is TGCAGCGTTGACTCGGGACAGGGGGCGAGGACCTTC. This gives the protein CSVDSGQGARTF. This sequence joins TRBV29-1 and TRBJ1-2; 12 bases fit TRBD1. Germline-derived CDR1 and CDR2 are SQVTM and ANQGSEA. CDR3 length: 12 residues. V shed 3 bases, J shed 14 bases, and the junction held 7 bases outside the gene matches.

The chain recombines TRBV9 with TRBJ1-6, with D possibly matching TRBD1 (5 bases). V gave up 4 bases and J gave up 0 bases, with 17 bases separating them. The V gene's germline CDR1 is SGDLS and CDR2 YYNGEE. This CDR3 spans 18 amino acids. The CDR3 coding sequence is TGTGCCAGCAGCCAAACTGGGGCGGCGAGCTCCTATAATTCACCCCTCCACTTT. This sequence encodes CASSQTGAASSYNSPLHF.

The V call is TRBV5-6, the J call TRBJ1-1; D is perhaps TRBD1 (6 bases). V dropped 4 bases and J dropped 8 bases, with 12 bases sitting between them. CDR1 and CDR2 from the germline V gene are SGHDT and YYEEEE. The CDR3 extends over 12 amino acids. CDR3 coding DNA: TGTGCCAGCAGCCTTCAGGACAGAGAAGCTTTCTTT. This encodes CASSLQDREAFF.

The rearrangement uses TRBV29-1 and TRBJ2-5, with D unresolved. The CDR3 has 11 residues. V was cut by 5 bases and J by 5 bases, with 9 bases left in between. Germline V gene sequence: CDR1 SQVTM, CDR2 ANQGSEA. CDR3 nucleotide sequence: TGCAGCGTTACTCCCGGGGAGACCCAGTACTTC. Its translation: CSVTPGETQYF.

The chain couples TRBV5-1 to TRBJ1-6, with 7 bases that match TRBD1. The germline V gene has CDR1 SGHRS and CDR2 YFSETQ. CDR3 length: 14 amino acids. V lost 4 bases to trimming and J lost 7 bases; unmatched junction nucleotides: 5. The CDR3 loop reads CASSQGTENSPLHF. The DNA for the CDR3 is TGCGCCAGCAGCCAAGGGACAGAAAATTCACCCCTCCACTTT.

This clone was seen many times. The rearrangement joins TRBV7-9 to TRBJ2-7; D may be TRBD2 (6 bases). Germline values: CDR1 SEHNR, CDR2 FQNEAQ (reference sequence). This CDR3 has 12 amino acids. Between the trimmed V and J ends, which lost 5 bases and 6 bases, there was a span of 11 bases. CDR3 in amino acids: CASSARDFEQYF. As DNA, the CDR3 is TGTGCCAGCAGCGCCAGGGACTTCGAGCAGTACTTC.

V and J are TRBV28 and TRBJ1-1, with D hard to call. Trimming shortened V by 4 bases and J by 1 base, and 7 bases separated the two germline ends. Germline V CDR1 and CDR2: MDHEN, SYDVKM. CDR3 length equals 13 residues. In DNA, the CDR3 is TGTGCCAGCAGTTGGAGGGCGAACACTGAAGCTTTCTTT. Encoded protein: CASSWRANTEAFF.

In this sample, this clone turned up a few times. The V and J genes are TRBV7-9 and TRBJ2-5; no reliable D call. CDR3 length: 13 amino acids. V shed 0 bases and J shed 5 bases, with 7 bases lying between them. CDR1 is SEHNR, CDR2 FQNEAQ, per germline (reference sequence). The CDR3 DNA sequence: TGTGCCAGCAGCTTAGCTATCCCTGAGACCCAGTACTTC. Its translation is CASSLAIPETQYF.

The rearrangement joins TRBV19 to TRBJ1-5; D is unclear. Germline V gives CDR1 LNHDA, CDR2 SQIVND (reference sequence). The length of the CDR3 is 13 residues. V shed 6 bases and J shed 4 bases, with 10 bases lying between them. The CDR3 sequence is CASSPRENQPQHF. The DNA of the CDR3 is TGTGCCAGTAGCCCCCGGGAGAATCAGCCCCAGCATTTT. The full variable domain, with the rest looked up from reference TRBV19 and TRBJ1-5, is DGGITQSPKYLFRKEGQNVTLSCEQNLNHDAMYWYRQDPGQGLRLIYYSQIVNDFQKGDIAEGYSVSREKKESFPLTVTSAQKNPTAFYLCASSPRENQPQHFGDGTRLSIL.

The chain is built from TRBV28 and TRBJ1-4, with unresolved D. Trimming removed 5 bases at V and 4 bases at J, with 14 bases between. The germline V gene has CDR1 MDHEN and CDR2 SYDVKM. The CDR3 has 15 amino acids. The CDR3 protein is CASSRPGPDNEKLFF. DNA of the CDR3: TGTGCCAGCAGTCGGCCGGGTCCCGATAATGAAAAACTGTTTTTT.

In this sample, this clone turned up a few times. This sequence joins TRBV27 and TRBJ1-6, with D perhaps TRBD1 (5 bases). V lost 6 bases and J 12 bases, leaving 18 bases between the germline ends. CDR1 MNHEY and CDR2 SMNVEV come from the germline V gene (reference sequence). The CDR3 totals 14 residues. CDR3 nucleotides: TGTGCCAGCAGGGGGGGACCCGGGAGCGGACCCCTCCACTTT. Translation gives CASRGGPGSGPLHF.

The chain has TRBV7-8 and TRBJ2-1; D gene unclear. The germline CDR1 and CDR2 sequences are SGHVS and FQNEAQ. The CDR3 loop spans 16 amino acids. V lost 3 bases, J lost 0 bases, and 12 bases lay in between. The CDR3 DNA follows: TGTGCCAGCAGCTTTCTGCTATTTAGCTCCTACAATGAGCAGTTCTTC. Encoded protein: CASSFLLFSSYNEQFF.

The CDR3 protein is CSASGQSGAYEQYF. The CDR3 bases are TGCAGTGCTAGTGGTCAATCGGGAGCTTACGAGCAGTACTTC. The V gene is TRBV20-1, the J gene TRBJ2-7; D is perhaps TRBD2 (6 bases). This CDR3 has 14 residues. V was trimmed by 3 bases and J by 4 bases, leaving 16 bases between them. CDR1 and CDR2 from the germline V gene are DFQATT and SNEGSKA (reference sequence).

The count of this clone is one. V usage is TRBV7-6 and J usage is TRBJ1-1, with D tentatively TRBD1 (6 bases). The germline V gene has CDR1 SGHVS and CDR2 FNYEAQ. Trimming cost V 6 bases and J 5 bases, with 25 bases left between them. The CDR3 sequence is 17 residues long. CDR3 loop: CASSSSRRGGRWTEAFF. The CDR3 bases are TGTGCCAGCAGTTCCAGCCGGAGGGGGGGGCGATGGACTGAAGCTTTCTTT. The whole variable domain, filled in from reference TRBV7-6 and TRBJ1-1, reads GAGVSQSPRYKVTKRGQDVALRCDPISGHVSLYWYRQALGQGPEFLTYFNYEAQQDKSGLPNDRFSAERPEGSISTLTIQRTEQRDSAMYRCASSSSRRGGRWTEAFFGQGTRLTVV.

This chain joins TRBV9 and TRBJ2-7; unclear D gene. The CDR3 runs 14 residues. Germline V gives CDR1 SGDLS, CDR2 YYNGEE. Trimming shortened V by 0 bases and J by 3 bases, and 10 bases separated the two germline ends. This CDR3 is CASSVDDVSYEQYF. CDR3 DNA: TGTGCCAGCAGCGTAGATGATGTGAGCTACGAGCAGTACTTC.

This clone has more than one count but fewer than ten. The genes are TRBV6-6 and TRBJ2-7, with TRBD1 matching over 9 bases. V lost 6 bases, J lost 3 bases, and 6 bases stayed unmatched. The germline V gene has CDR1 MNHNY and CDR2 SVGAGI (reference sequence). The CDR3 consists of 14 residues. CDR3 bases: TGTGCCAGCAGCTCCGGGACAGGGAACTACGAGCAGTACTTC. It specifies CASSSGTGNYEQYF.

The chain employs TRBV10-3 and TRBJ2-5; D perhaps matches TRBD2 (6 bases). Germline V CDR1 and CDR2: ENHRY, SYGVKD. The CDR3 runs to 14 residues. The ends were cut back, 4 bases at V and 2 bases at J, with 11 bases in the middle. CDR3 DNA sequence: TGTGCCATCAGTGGGAGGGGTAGTCAAGAGACCCAGTACTTC. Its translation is CAISGRGSQETQYF.

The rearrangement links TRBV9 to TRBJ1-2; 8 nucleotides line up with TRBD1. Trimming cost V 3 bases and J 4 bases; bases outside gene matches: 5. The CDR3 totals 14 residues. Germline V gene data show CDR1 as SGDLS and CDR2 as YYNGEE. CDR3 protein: CASSAGQGPYGYTF. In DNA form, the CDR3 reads TGTGCCAGCAGCGCTGGACAGGGACCCTATGGCTACACCTTC.

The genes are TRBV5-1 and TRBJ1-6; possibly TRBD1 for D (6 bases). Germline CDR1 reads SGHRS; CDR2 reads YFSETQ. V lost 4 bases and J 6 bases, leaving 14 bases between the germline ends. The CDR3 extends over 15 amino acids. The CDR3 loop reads CASSLGQGPNSPLHF. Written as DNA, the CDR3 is TGCGCCAGCAGCCTCGGGCAGGGGCCTAATTCACCCCTCCACTTT.

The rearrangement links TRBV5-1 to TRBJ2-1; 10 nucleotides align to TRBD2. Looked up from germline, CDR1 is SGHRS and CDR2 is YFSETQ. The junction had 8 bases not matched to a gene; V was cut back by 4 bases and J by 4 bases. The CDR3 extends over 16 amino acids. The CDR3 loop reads CASSPWTSGGYNEQFF. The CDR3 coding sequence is TGCGCCAGCAGCCCTTGGACTAGCGGCGGATACAATGAGCAGTTCTTC.

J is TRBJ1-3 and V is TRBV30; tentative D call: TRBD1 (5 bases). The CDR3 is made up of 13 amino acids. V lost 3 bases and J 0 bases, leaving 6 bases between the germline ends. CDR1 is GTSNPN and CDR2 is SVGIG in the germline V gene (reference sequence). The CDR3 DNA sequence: TGTGCCTGGAGCGACAGCTCTGGAAACACCATATATTTT. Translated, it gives CAWSDSSGNTIYF.

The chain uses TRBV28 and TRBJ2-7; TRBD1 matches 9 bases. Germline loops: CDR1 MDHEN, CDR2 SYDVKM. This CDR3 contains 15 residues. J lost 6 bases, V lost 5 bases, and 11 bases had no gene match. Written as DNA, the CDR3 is TGTGCCAGCAGTGGCGGACAGGGGATCGCCCGCGAGCAGTACTTC. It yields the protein CASSGGQGIAREQYF.

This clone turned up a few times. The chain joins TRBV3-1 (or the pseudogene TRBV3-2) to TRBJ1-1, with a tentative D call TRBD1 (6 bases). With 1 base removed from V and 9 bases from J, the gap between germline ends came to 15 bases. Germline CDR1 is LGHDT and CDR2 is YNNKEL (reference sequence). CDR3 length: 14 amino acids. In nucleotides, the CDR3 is TGTGCCAGCAGCCAAGCAGCTGGGACACCGAAAGCTTTCTTT. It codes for CASSQAAGTPKAFF.

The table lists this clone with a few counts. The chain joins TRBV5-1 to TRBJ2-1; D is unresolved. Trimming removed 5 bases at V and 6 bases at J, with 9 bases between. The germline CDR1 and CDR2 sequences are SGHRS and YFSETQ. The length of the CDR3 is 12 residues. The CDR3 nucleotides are TGCGCCAGCAGTTTTCTAGGCAATGAGCAGTTCTTC. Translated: CASSFLGNEQFF. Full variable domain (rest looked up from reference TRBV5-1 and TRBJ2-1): KAGVTQTPRYLIKTRGQQVTLSCSPISGHRSVSWYQQTPGQGLQFLFEYFSETQRNKGNFPGRFSGRQFSNSRSEMNVSTLELGDSALYLCASSFLGNEQFFGPGTRLTVL.

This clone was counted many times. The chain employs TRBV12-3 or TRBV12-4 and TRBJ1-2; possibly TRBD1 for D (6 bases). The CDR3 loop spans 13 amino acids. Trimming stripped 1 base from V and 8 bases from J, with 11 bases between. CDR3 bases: TGTGCCAGCAGTTTAGGGCCTGGGGGCGGCTACACCTTC. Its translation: CASSLGPGGGYTF.

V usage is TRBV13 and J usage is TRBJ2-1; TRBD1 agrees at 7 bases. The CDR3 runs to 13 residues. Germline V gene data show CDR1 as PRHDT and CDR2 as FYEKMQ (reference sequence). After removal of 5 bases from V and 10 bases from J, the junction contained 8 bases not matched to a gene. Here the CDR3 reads CASSPALTGEQFF. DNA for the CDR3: TGTGCCAGCAGCCCCGCCCTGACAGGGGAGCAGTTCTTC.

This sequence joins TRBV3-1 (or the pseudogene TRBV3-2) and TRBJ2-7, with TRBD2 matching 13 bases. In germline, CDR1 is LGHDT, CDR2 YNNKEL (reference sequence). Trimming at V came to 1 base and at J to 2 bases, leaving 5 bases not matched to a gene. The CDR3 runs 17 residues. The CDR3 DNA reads TGTGCCAGCAGCCAAGGGCGGGGGACTAGCGGGACCTACGAGCAGTACTTC. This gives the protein CASSQGRGTSGTYEQYF.